This passage covers 6 T cell receptor beta chains from one sample sequenced in a study of blood T cell repertoires in COVID-19. Profiling relied on immunoSEQ multiplex PCR, and the TCRdb table lists in-frame clones only, not all of them. The repertoire holds more than 25,000 clones, 89% seen once, with approximately 0.51% in the top ten. Sequencing was carried out using peripheral blood. All receptors derive from a middle-aged woman with active or convalescent COVID-19.

The chain uses TRBV6-4 and TRBJ2-3, with 9 bases that match TRBD2. There are 17 residues in the CDR3. Looked up from germline, CDR1 is MRHNA and CDR2 is SNTAGT. The ends lost 0 bases at V and 1 base at J; junction bases unmatched: 5. The CDR3 region is CASSDSRTSAGTDTQYF. As DNA, the CDR3 is TGTGCCAGCAGTGACTCTAGGACTAGCGCCGGCACAGATACGCAGTATTTT.

CDR3 nucleotide sequence: TGTGCCAGCAGACGGGGGGCTCCCTCTACGCAGTATTTT. Translated: CASRRGAPSTQYF. The chain combines TRBV12-3 or TRBV12-4 with TRBJ2-3, with D maybe TRBD2 (7 bases). V was shortened by 6 bases and J by 8 bases, with 15 bases between the two germline ends. This CDR3 has 13 residues.

This chain links TRBV27 with TRBJ1-2; D is perhaps TRBD1 (5 bases). CDR3 length: 16 amino acids. V was pared by 6 bases and J by 5 bases, with 22 bases between. Germline values: CDR1 MNHEY, CDR2 SMNVEV (reference sequence). For the CDR3, the DNA is TGTGCCAGCAGCTCGACCCGGCAGGGTAAACCGTATGGCTACACCTTC. It codes for CASSSTRQGKPYGYTF.

The chain uses TRBV19 and TRBJ1-5; a possible D gene is TRBD1 (5 bases). The CDR3 loop spans 15 amino acids. V was cut by 6 bases and J by 2 bases, with 14 bases left in between. The germline gives CDR1 LNHDA, CDR2 SQIVND (reference sequence). The CDR3 loop is CASSQGRKGNQPQHF. The CDR3 DNA sequence: TGTGCCAGTAGCCAGGGAAGGAAGGGCAATCAGCCCCAGCATTTT.

The chain links TRBV28 to TRBJ2-2; D is unclear. The CDR3 consists of 15 residues. Between the trimmed V and J ends, which lost 1 base and 0 bases, there was a span of 6 bases. CDR1 and CDR2 (germline): MDHEN, SYDVKM. The CDR3 nucleotides read TGTGCCAGCAGTTTATATGAGCCGAACACCGGGGAGCTGTTTTTT. Translation: CASSLYEPNTGELFF.

The rearrangement links TRBV2 to TRBJ2-7; 8 positions match TRBD1. This CDR3 comprises 13 residues. With V trimmed by 6 bases and J by 2 bases, 3 bases remained unmatched. Germline V lookup: CDR1 SNHLY, CDR2 FYNNEI. CDR3 bases: TGTGCCAGCAGACGGACAGGGACCTACGAGCAGTACTTC. Protein: CASRRTGTYEQYF.